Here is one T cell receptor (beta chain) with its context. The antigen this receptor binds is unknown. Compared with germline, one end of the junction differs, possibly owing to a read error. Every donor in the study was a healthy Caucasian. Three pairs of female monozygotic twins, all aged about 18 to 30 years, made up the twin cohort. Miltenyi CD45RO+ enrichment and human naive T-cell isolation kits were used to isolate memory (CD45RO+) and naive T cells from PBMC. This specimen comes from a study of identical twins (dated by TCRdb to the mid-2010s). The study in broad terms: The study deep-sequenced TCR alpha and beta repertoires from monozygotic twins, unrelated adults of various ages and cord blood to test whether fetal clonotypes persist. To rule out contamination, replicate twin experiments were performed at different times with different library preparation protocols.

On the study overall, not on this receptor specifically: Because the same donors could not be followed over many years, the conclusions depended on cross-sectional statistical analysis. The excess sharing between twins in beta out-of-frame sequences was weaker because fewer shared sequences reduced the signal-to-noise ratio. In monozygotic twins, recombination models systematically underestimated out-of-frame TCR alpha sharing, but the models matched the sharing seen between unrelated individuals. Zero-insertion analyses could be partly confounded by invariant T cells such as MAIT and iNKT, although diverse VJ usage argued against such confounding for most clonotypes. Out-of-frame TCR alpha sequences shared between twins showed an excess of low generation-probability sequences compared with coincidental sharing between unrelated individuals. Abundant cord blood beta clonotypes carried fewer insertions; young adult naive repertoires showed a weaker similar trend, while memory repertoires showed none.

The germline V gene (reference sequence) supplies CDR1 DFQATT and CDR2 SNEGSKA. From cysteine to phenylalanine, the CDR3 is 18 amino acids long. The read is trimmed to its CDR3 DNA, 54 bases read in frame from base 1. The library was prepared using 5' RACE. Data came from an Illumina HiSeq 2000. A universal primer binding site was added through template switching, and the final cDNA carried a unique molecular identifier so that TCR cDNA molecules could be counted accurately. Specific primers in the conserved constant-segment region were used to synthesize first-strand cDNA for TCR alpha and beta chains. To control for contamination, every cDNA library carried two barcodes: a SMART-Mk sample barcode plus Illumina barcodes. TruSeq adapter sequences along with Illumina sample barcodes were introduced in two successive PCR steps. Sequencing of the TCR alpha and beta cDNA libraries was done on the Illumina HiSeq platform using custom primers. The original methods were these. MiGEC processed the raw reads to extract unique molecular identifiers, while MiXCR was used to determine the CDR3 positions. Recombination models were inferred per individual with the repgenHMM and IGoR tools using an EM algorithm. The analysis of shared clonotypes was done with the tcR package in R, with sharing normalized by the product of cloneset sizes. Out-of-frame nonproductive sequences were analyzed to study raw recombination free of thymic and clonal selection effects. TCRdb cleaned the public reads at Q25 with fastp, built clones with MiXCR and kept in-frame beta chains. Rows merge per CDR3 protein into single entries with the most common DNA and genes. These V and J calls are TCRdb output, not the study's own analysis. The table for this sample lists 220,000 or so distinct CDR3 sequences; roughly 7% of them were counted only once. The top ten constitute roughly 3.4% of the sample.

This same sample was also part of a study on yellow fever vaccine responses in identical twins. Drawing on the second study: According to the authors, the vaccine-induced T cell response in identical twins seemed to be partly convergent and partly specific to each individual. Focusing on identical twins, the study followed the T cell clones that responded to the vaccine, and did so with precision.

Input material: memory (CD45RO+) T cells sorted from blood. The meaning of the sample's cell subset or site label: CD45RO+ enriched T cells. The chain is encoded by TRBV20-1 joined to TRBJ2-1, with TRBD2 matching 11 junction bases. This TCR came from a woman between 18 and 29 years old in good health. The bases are TGCTGTGCTAGAGATCCTTCTAGCGGGGGGACCCTCTACAATGAGCAGTTCTTC. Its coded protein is CCARDPSSGGTLYNEQFF.